This T cell receptor (beta chain) comes out of a study of shared clonotypes between healthy human individuals. With respect to this clone: The same CDR3 can be traced to other DNA sequences in this sample.

For sorted subsets, approximately 0.2 ug DNA per replicate equaled roughly 29,000 T cell genomes. Libraries were prepared by immunoSEQ multiplex PCR; TCRdb keeps only in-frame clonotypes and omits some of them. The sample has more than 2,000,000 clones, more than 90% seen once. This sequence was found in a man aged 18-30 years in good health. The sequencing input was naive CD4+ T cells sorted from blood. Subset of the sample: CD45RA+ positively selected.

Written as DNA, the CDR3 is TGTGCCAGCAGGGGACAGGGCGATCAGCCCCAGCATTTT. Translated, it gives CASRGQGDQPQHF. This chain joins TRBV25-1 and TRBJ1-5; 9 bases map to TRBD1. Germline V lookup: CDR1 MGHDK, CDR2 SYGVNS. CDR3 length: 13 amino acids. V lost 6 bases and J lost 5; bases outside the gene matches: 2.